The 31 T cell receptor beta chains listed next were all sequenced from one sample in a study of early T cells in non-severe SARS-CoV-2 infection. In TCRdb, the 5' RACE reads were re-called with MiXCR into one record per CDR3 protein. There are about 39,000 distinct CDR3 sequences in the sample; less than 7% occur only once, and approximately 4% lies in the top ten. The source material was whole blood, sampled at baseline. These receptors all stem from an adult who was a healthcare worker with PCR-confirmed SARS-CoV-2 infection or an uninfected control (not recorded which).

This chain connects TRBV5-1 to TRBJ2-3, with TRBD2 identical over 14 bases. The germline CDR1 and CDR2 sequences are SGHRS and YFSETQ. The CDR3 contains 17 residues. Trimming removed 4 bases from V and 3 bases from J; junction bases left unmatched: 7. The CDR3 nucleotides are TGCGCCAGCAGCCCCCCGGGACTAGCGGGGGTGACAGATACGCAGTATTTT. Translated: CASSPPGLAGVTDTQYF.

Ten or more counts support this clonotype. The rearrangement uses TRBV10-2 and TRBJ2-5; 11 positions match TRBD2. V trimming: 0 bases; J trimming: 5 bases; junction bases outside the gene matches: 8. The CDR3 consists of 17 residues. Germline V gene data show CDR1 as WSHSY and CDR2 as SAAADI. CDR3 in amino acids: CASSESVTASGRETQYF. CDR3 DNA: TGCGCCAGCAGTGAGTCGGTAACGGCTAGCGGGAGGGAGACCCAGTACTTC.

In this sample, this clonotype turned up many times. The chain combines TRBV7-2 with TRBJ2-5; either TRBD1 or TRBD2 may fit D (5 bases each). The germline CDR1 and CDR2 sequences are SGHTA and FQGNSA. The CDR3 has 16 amino acids. The V gene lost 3 bases and the J gene lost 2 bases, with 16 bases spanning the gap. CDR3 nucleotide sequence: TGTGCCAGCAGCTTTTACCCTGGGACGGCACAAGAGACCCAGTACTTC. This encodes CASSFYPGTAQETQYF.

This clonotype has a count of ten or more. The chain combines TRBV7-2 with TRBJ1-1; D remains ambiguous. CDR1 and CDR2 (germline): SGHTA, FQGNSA. This CDR3 region has 13 residues. V was trimmed by 4 bases and J by 1 base, leaving 7 bases between them. CDR3 in DNA: TGTGCCAGCAGCTCAACATGGAACACTGAAGCTTTCTTT. This translates into CASSSTWNTEAFF.

This clonotype is large in the sample. The rearrangement joins TRBV11-2 to TRBJ1-1, with no clear D. CDR1 is SGHAT, CDR2 FQNNGV, per germline. V was clipped by 10 bases and J by 4 bases, with 19 bases between them. The CDR3 runs 14 residues. CDR3: CATSTMVGGTEAFF. The CDR3 coding sequence is TGTGCCACTTCGACCATGGTAGGTGGCACTGAAGCTTTCTTT.

This clonotype was found many times. This chain joins TRBV19 and TRBJ1-4; no definite D call. This CDR3 has 12 amino acids. V dropped 6 bases and J dropped 6 bases, with 8 bases sitting between them. Germline CDR1 reads LNHDA; CDR2 reads SQIVND (reference sequence). The CDR3 is CASSPQDEKLFF. CDR3 nucleotide sequence: TGTGCCAGTAGCCCTCAGGATGAAAAACTGTTTTTT.

At least ten counts were recorded for this clonotype. The rearrangement uses TRBV10-3 and TRBJ2-5; tentatively, D is TRBD1 (5 bases). CDR1 and CDR2 from the germline V gene are ENHRY and SYGVKD. The V end lost 4 bases, the J end lost 0 bases, and 9 bases lay between the germline ends. The CDR3 is made up of 14 amino acids. CDR3 sequence (DNA): TGTGCCATCAGTGGGACACCGTACCAAGAGACCCAGTACTTC. This gives the protein CAISGTPYQETQYF.

This clonotype was seen ten or more times. The chain combines TRBV7-6 with TRBJ1-1; 7 nucleotides match TRBD1. The CDR3 spans 14 residues. V trimming: 2 bases; J trimming: 8 bases; junction bases outside the gene matches: 8. Germline V gene sequence: CDR1 SGHVS, CDR2 FNYEAQ. CDR3 amino acids: CASSLKGGRAEAFF. The CDR3 DNA sequence: TGTGCCAGCAGCTTAAAAGGGGGCCGCGCGGAAGCTTTCTTT.

Comments on this clonotype: This may be a read error: a much more frequent sequence differs by one nucleotide. The genes are TRBV20-1 and TRBJ2-4; D not resolved. CDR3 length: 15 amino acids. Germline V gene lookup returns CDR1 DFQATT and CDR2 SNEGSKA (reference sequence). DNA of the CDR3: TGCAGTGCTGGGCCTAGGATGATTTCCAAAAACATTCGGTACTTC. Translation gives CSAGPRMISKNIRYF.

A note on this clonotype: This could be a read error, since a much larger clone is one nucleotide away. For the CDR3, the DNA is TGTGCCAGTAGTCCTAGCGGGTCAATCTACGAGCAGTACTTC. This sequence encodes CASSPSGSIYEQYF. V usage is TRBV19 and J usage is TRBJ2-7, with 8 bases aligning to TRBD2. Per germline, CDR1 LNHDA and CDR2 SQIVND (reference sequence). V shed 5 bases, J shed 3 bases, and the junction held 6 bases outside the gene matches. The CDR3 totals 14 residues.

This clonotype came up many times. The chain employs TRBV21-1 and TRBJ1-6. TRBV21-1 is a known pseudogene. This CDR3 is built from 12 residues. The CDR3 is CASSGEDSPLHF. CDR3 coding DNA: TGTGCCAGCAGCGGGGAGGATTCACCCCTCCACTTT.

The rearrangement uses TRBV14 and TRBJ2-1; D unresolved. Trimming took off 4 bases at V and 2 bases at J, with 12 bases between the two ends. This CDR3 spans 15 amino acids. CDR1 and CDR2 (germline): SGHDN, FVKESK. The CDR3 loop is CASSLNPTPYNEQFF. In DNA form, the CDR3 reads TGTGCCAGCAGCCTAAACCCCACACCCTACAATGAGCAGTTCTTC.

This clonotype showed up many times. CDR3 residues: CASSSPYEETQYF. CDR3 bases: TGTGCCAGCAGCTCCCCCTATGAAGAGACCCAGTACTTC. The V and J genes are TRBV12-3 or TRBV12-4 and TRBJ2-5, with D hard to call. V lost 6 bases to trimming and J lost 3 bases, with 11 bases between them. The length of the CDR3 is 13 residues.

This clonotype was detected many times. This chain joins TRBV11-2 and TRBJ2-1, with 7 positions matching TRBD2. With 4 bases clipped from V and 8 bases from J, the junction kept 14 bases outside the gene matches. This CDR3 spans 16 amino acids. Germline CDR1 SGHAT, CDR2 FQNNGV. CDR3 sequence reads: CASSSLGSGKFHEQFF. In DNA form, the CDR3 reads TGTGCCAGCAGCTCCCTCGGGAGCGGGAAGTTCCATGAGCAGTTCTTC.

This clonotype was found a few times. The chain carries TRBV29-1 and TRBJ2-5, with D unresolved. This CDR3 contains 13 residues. The germline V and J ends were trimmed by 3 bases and 0 bases, with 8 bases remaining between them. Germline V gene data show CDR1 as SQVTM and CDR2 as ANQGSEA. CDR3 DNA sequence: TGCAGCGTTGATGCCAGCTACCAAGAGACCCAGTACTTC. Protein: CSVDASYQETQYF.

This clonotype was picked up many times. The chain employs TRBV14 and TRBJ1-1; maybe TRBD1 (6 bases). The V gene lost 4 bases and the J gene lost 5 bases, with 14 bases spanning the gap. The CDR3 has 14 amino acids. Germline CDR1 SGHDN, CDR2 FVKESK. The DNA of the CDR3 is TGTGCCAGCAGCCTGTTAGGGGGAGGGACTGAAGCTTTCTTT. It is translated as CASSLLGGGTEAFF.

This clonotype occurred many times. The chain carries TRBV30 and TRBJ2-1; 13 nucleotides agree with TRBD2. V shed 5 bases and J 9 bases; nucleotides not matched to a gene: 7. CDR1 and CDR2 (germline): GTSNPN, SVGIG (reference sequence). The CDR3 consists of 14 residues. The CDR3 sequence: CAWLGLAGVGEQFF. The CDR3 bases are TGTGCCTGGCTAGGACTAGCGGGAGTAGGTGAGCAGTTCTTC. Together with reference TRBV30 and TRBJ2-1, the CDR3 gives the full variable domain: SQTIHQWPATLVQPVGSPLSLECTVEGTSNPNLYWYRQAAGRGLQLLFYSVGIGQISSEVPQNLSASRPQDRQFILSSKKLLLSDSGFYLCAWLGLAGVGEQFFGPGTRLTVL.

The sample holds many counts of this clonotype. The chain is built from TRBV12-3 or TRBV12-4 and TRBJ1-2; D perhaps matches TRBD1 (5 bases). The CDR3 length is 18 residues. V lost 6 bases, J lost 4 bases, and 27 bases lay in between. CDR3 bases: TGTGCCAGCAGGGCCGACAGCTGGGGGAGGCTTCGCAGCTATGGCTACACCTTC. It specifies CASRADSWGRLRSYGYTF.

This clonotype was counted many times. V is TRBV6-6 and J is TRBJ2-1, with TRBD2 matching over 11 bases. The CDR3 spans 17 residues. The V and J ends lost 4 bases and 4 bases, in that order; junction bases with no gene match: 9. Germline V lookup: CDR1 MNHNY, CDR2 SVGAGI (reference sequence). CDR3 DNA: TGTGCCAGCAGTTTTACTCCGGGACTAGCGGCTTACAATGAGCAGTTCTTC. Translating it yields CASSFTPGLAAYNEQFF.

This clonotype was seen repeatedly, ten times or more. The genes are TRBV25-1 and TRBJ2-2; D is unresolved. The CDR3 totals 18 residues. V lost 6 bases to trimming and J lost 0 bases, with 20 bases between them. The germline V gene has CDR1 MGHDK and CDR2 SYGVNS. CDR3 bases: TGTGCCAGCAGCCAATCCCGGGTGAGAAACGCGAACACCGGGGAGCTGTTTTTT. Protein sequence: CASSQSRVRNANTGELFF.

A remark on this clonotype: A much larger clone differs by one base, so this may be a read error. The J gene is TRBJ2-7, the V gene TRBV6-2 or TRBV6-3, with D unclear. Between the trimmed V and J ends, which lost 8 bases and 5 bases, there was a span of 13 bases. The germline CDR1 and CDR2 sequences are MNHEY and SVGEGT. The CDR3 consists of 12 residues. This CDR3 reads CASEDTAHEQYF. The CDR3 DNA sequence: TGTGCCAGCGAAGACACCGCCCACGAGCAGTACTTC.

Many counts were recorded for this clonotype. This rearrangement joins TRBV5-1 to TRBJ1-1; 11 positions agree with TRBD1. V lost 0 bases to trimming and J lost 0 bases; unmatched junction nucleotides: 4. CDR3 size: 17 residues. Germline values: CDR1 SGHRS, CDR2 YFSETQ. CDR3 in amino acids: CASSLGGTGGMNTEAFF. As DNA, the CDR3 is TGCGCCAGCAGCTTGGGAGGGACAGGGGGTATGAACACTGAAGCTTTCTTT.

This clonotype was seen at least ten times. This sequence joins TRBV6-2 or TRBV6-3 and TRBJ1-1; possible D gene TRBD1, 5 bases. The CDR3 loop spans 12 amino acids. The germline V and J ends were trimmed by 9 bases and 0 bases, with 8 bases remaining between them. In germline, CDR1 is MNHEY, CDR2 SVGEGT. CDR3 in amino acids: CASRDLNTEAFF. In nucleotides, the CDR3 is TGTGCCAGTCGGGACTTGAACACTGAAGCTTTCTTT.

This clonotype was observed a handful of times. The V call is TRBV6-5, the J call TRBJ2-1; 7 positions match TRBD1. Trimming cost V 4 bases and J 4 bases; bases outside gene matches: 7. The germline V gene has CDR1 MNHEY and CDR2 SVGAGI. The CDR3 is made up of 15 amino acids. The DNA of the CDR3 is TGTGCCAGCAGTTGGGGACAGACCCTATACAATGAGCAGTTCTTC. As protein: CASSWGQTLYNEQFF.

This clonotype was detected a few times. This chain uses TRBV7-2 with TRBJ1-1; D not certain. In germline, CDR1 is SGHTA, CDR2 FQGNSA. The V end lost 3 bases, the J end lost 0 bases, and 8 bases lay between the germline ends. CDR3 length: 14 residues. The CDR3 loop is CASSLVALNTEAFF. DNA of the CDR3: TGTGCCAGCAGCTTGGTAGCCTTGAACACTGAAGCTTTCTTT.

This clonotype was found many times. J is TRBJ2-1 and V is TRBV6-4, with unresolved D. Germline V gene lookup returns CDR1 MRHNA and CDR2 SNTAGT. V lost 0 bases and J 5 bases, leaving 5 bases between the germline ends. This CDR3 comprises 13 residues. The CDR3 loop reads CASSDSTNNEQFF. The CDR3 DNA reads as TGTGCCAGCAGTGACTCGACAAACAATGAGCAGTTCTTC.

This clonotype was seen at least ten times. The chain has TRBV9 and TRBJ2-1, with TRBD2 matching over 9 bases. Germline V CDR1 and CDR2: SGDLS, YYNGEE. Unmatched junction bases numbered 7, after V lost 3 bases and J lost 0 bases. The CDR3 covers 17 residues. CDR3 sequence (DNA): TGTGCCAGCAGCGCTAATAAACTAGCGGGCTCCTACAATGAGCAGTTCTTC. Amino acids: CASSANKLAGSYNEQFF.

This clonotype was seen at least ten times. The V call is TRBV2, the J call TRBJ2-3; D tentatively reads TRBD1 or TRBD2 (7 bases each). Looked up from germline, CDR1 is SNHLY and CDR2 is FYNNEI. Deletions cut 7 bases from V and 4 bases from J, with 15 bases between. This CDR3 contains 14 residues. In DNA, the CDR3 is TGTGCCAGCACCGCAGGGGGGGCCGCAGATACGCAGTATTTT. Translating gives CASTAGGAADTQYF.

Ten or more counts support this clonotype. The chain links TRBV2 to TRBJ2-7; no clear D. The CDR3 runs to 12 residues. Per the germline V gene, CDR1 is SNHLY and CDR2 is FYNNEI. V was cut by 6 bases and J by 5 bases, with 11 bases left in between. CDR3 nucleotide sequence: TGTGCCAGCAGCAGTCGGGCCAACGAGCAGTACTTC. Translated: CASSSRANEQYF.

This clonotype was recorded at least ten times. This chain links TRBV20-1 with TRBJ1-4; D is unclear. This CDR3 has 14 amino acids. Germline V CDR1 and CDR2: DFQATT, SNEGSKA (reference sequence). Trimming removed 3 bases at V and 3 bases at J, with 11 bases between. CDR3 in amino acids: CSASLPGANEKLFF. The DNA of the CDR3 is TGCAGTGCTAGTCTCCCAGGAGCTAATGAAAAACTGTTTTTT.

This clonotype was found many times. The chain uses TRBV7-8 and TRBJ1-2; no firm D call. The CDR3 length is 16 residues. The germline CDR1 and CDR2 sequences are SGHVS and FQNEAQ. Trimming cost V 5 bases and J 6 bases, with 22 bases left between them. The CDR3 reads CASSPGEKAVVDGYTF. The CDR3 DNA reads TGTGCCAGCAGCCCAGGAGAAAAGGCAGTTGTCGATGGCTACACCTTC. Complete variable domain (other parts from reference TRBV7-8 and TRBJ1-2): GAGVSQSPRYKVAKRGQDVALRCDPISGHVSLFWYQQALGQGPEFLTYFQNEAQLDKSGLPSDRFFAERPEGSVSTLKIQRTQQEDSAVYLCASSPGEKAVVDGYTFGSGTRLTVV.